These 11 T cell receptor beta chains were sequenced from one sample in a study of T-cell memory formation after mild COVID-19. TCRdb re-analysed the 5' RACE reads in MiXCR, keeping a single row per CDR3 protein. The top ten hold about 21% of the sample, which has almost 350,000 distinct CDR3 sequences, approximately 22% seen once. Sequenced: PBMCs or a T cell subset sorted from them (not recorded which). These receptors were collected from a man aged 18 to 29 who had mild COVID-19 (a few samples of this study predate the infection). Cell type and time point are not known.

V is TRBV20-1 and J is TRBJ1-5; tentative D call: TRBD1 (5 bases). Germline V CDR1 and CDR2: DFQATT, SNEGSKA (reference sequence). The germline V and J ends were trimmed by 5 bases and 6 bases, with 17 bases remaining between them. CDR3 length: 14 residues. The CDR3 loop reads CSAGGAGTGQPQHF. The CDR3 DNA follows: TGCAGTGCTGGGGGTGCCGGGACGGGTCAGCCCCAGCATTTT.

This clonotype was observed a handful of times. The chain has TRBV19 and TRBJ1-2, with 11 bases identical to TRBD1. This CDR3 has 14 residues. Germline V lookup: CDR1 LNHDA, CDR2 SQIVND (reference sequence). J lost 4 bases, V lost 10 bases, and 8 bases had no gene match. The CDR3 DNA sequence: TGTGCCACCTGGACAGGGGGCGCCGGCTATGGCTACACCTTC. As protein: CATWTGGAGYGYTF.

The chain employs TRBV20-1 and TRBJ2-3; 8 bases agree with TRBD1. CDR1 and CDR2 (germline): DFQATT, SNEGSKA (reference sequence). The CDR3 is 15 amino acids. The V gene end was trimmed by 3 bases and the J gene end by 3 bases; junction bases not matched to a gene: 8. CDR3 DNA sequence: TGCAGTGCTAGCCCCCAGGGGGCGGGGACAGATACGCAGTATTTT. Its translation: CSASPQGAGTDTQYF.

This clonotype was observed a few times. J is TRBJ2-5 and V is TRBV7-2, with TRBD1 as a possible D gene (7 bases). CDR3 length equals 13 residues. Per germline, CDR1 SGHTA and CDR2 FQGNSA. V was trimmed by 5 bases and J by 7 bases, leaving 14 bases between them. CDR3 region: CASSQGGFGTQYF. CDR3 nucleotide sequence: TGTGCCAGCAGCCAGGGGGGTTTCGGGACCCAGTACTTC.

The V gene is TRBV4-3, the J gene TRBJ1-4; no reliable D call. Per the germline V gene, CDR1 is LGHNA and CDR2 is YSLEER. V lost 1 base, J lost 4 bases, and 10 bases lay in between. The CDR3 is 15 amino acids. CDR3 amino acids: CASSQGNRYNEKLFF. The CDR3 nucleotides are TGCGCCAGCAGCCAAGGAAACAGATATAATGAAAAACTGTTTTTT.

The J gene is TRBJ2-7, the V gene TRBV13, with 7 bases fitting TRBD2. The V segment lost 6 bases and the J segment 3 bases; nucleotides outside the gene matches: 8. The germline CDR1 and CDR2 sequences are PRHDT and FYEKMQ (reference sequence). The CDR3 totals 14 residues. The CDR3 sequence: CASSSGAGDYEQYF. The CDR3 bases are TGTGCCAGCAGTTCCGGCGCGGGGGACTACGAGCAGTACTTC.

This clonotype was detected only a few times. The chain links TRBV4-3 to TRBJ1-2, with D unresolved. The CDR3 runs to 16 residues. Deletions cut 4 bases from V and 2 bases from J, with 17 bases between. Per the germline V gene, CDR1 is LGHNA and CDR2 is YSLEER. The CDR3 DNA is TGCGCCAGCAGCCGCGGGCGGGGTCAAGGGAACTATGGCTACACCTTC. It encodes CASSRGRGQGNYGYTF.

There are a few counts of this clonotype. The chain is built from TRBV20-1 and TRBJ1-5; the D gene is possibly TRBD1 (5 bases). CDR1 is DFQATT, CDR2 SNEGSKA, per germline (reference sequence). V gave up 1 base and J gave up 0 bases, with 13 bases separating them. There are 16 residues in the CDR3. Here the CDR3 DNA reads TGCAGTGCTAGAGGGTACAGGAGATATAGCAATCAGCCCCAGCATTTT. It encodes CSARGYRRYSNQPQHF.

The table lists this clonotype with many counts. The chain is built from TRBV15 and TRBJ2-5, with 7 positions matching TRBD1. The V and J ends lost 7 bases and 4 bases, in that order; junction bases with no gene match: 6. The V gene's germline CDR1 is LNHNV and CDR2 YYDKDF (reference sequence). The CDR3 sequence is 13 residues long. The CDR3 sequence is CATTNGDRETQYF. DNA for the CDR3: TGTGCCACCACCAATGGGGACAGAGAGACCCAGTACTTC.

This clonotype was counted only a few times. The gene calls are TRBV7-9 and TRBJ1-2; D is possibly TRBD1 (5 bases). The germline gives CDR1 SEHNR, CDR2 FQNEAQ (reference sequence). Deletions cut 5 bases from V and 1 base from J, with 8 bases between. The CDR3 is 13 residues long. The CDR3 spells CASSAGSNYGYTF. In DNA form, the CDR3 reads TGTGCCAGCAGCGCAGGGAGTAACTATGGCTACACCTTC.

This rearrangement joins TRBV5-5 to TRBJ2-5; tentative D call: TRBD2 (6 bases). V was clipped by 1 base and J by 2 bases, with 12 bases between them. The CDR3 totals 15 residues. CDR1 SGHKS and CDR2 YYEKEE come from the germline V gene (reference sequence). The DNA of the CDR3 is TGTGCCAGCAGCTTGTCTTTGGCGGGGCAAGAGACCCAGTACTTC. This translates into CASSLSLAGQETQYF.